The 30 T cell receptor beta chains reported below all come from one sample, sequenced in a study of CXCR3-negative and CXCR3-positive naive CD8 T cells. The TRB libraries of cDNA were built by UMI-labeled 5' RACE. TCRdb processed the 5' RACE reads again and assigns one entry to each CDR3 protein, with no DNA. The sample's table shows approximately 60,000 distinct CDR3 sequences. Sequenced input: memory CD8+ T cells from blood. These receptor sequences come from a human donor in good health. Some clones in this sample may be carry-over from other donors' samples.

V gene TRBV29-1 combines with J gene TRBJ1-2. The CDR3 has 13 amino acids. Germline V CDR1 and CDR2: SQVTM, ANQGSEA. This CDR3 is CSVGAAGDHGYTF.

The chain employs TRBV29-1 and TRBJ1-2; TCRdb's assignment of TRBD1 cannot be checked, as there is no DNA. Germline loops: CDR1 SQVTM, CDR2 ANQGSEA. This CDR3 spans 12 amino acids. CDR3 in amino acids: CSAPDRGYGYTF.

The chain joins TRBV7-9 to TRBJ1-2; TCRdb returns TRBD1, unconfirmable since there is no DNA. Germline V gene sequence: CDR1 SEHNR, CDR2 FQNEAQ (reference sequence). This CDR3 contains 14 residues. The CDR3 here is CASSFLQGNYGYTF.

J is TRBJ1-2 and V is TRBV20-1; TCRdb picks TRBD1, but there is no DNA to check that call. Germline values: CDR1 DFQATT, CDR2 SNEGSKA (reference sequence). This CDR3 region has 14 residues. CDR3 sequence: CSARDQGGIYGCTF.

V is TRBV7-2 and J is TRBJ1-1. The germline V gene has CDR1 SGHTA and CDR2 FQGNSA. The CDR3 covers 12 residues. The CDR3 protein is CASSLLGTEAFF.

The chain couples TRBV7-9 to TRBJ2-7. Germline V gene data show CDR1 as SEHNR and CDR2 as FQNEAQ (reference sequence). The CDR3 is 12 residues long. CDR3 region: CASSLSSNEQYF.

This CDR3 is CASSSVGGLNYGYTF. The chain employs TRBV7-9 and TRBJ1-2; TCRdb proposes TRBD1, but this gene call is untestable without DNA. The CDR3 has 15 amino acids. The germline CDR1 and CDR2 sequences are SEHNR and FQNEAQ (reference sequence).

The CDR3 sequence: CASSLTGTNTGELFF. The chain combines TRBV27 with TRBJ2-2; TCRdb names TRBD1, which stays unverified in the absence of DNA. This CDR3 has 15 residues. CDR1 and CDR2 from the germline V gene are MNHEY and SMNVEV (reference sequence).

The CDR3 loop reads CASSPGTASTDTQYF. The gene calls are TRBV27 and TRBJ2-3; TCRdb calls TRBD1, which cannot be checked without DNA. Germline V gene data show CDR1 as MNHEY and CDR2 as SMNVEV (reference sequence). CDR3 length: 15 amino acids.

This chain links TRBV20-1 with TRBJ2-7. Germline assignment: CDR1 DFQATT and CDR2 SNEGSKA (reference sequence). There are 13 residues in the CDR3. CDR3 sequence: CSARRSISHEQYF.

CDR3 amino acids: CASSFHPRQDRSYEQYF. The rearrangement links TRBV28 to TRBJ2-7; the TRBD1 assignment by TCRdb is unverifiable without DNA. In germline, CDR1 is MDHEN, CDR2 SYDVKM. CDR3 length equals 17 residues. The full variable domain, rest sourced from reference TRBV28 and TRBJ2-7, is DVKVTQSSRYLVKRTGEKVFLECVQDMDHENMFWYRQDPGLGLRLIYFSYDVKMKEKGDIPEGYSVSREKKERFSLILESASTNQTSMYLCASSFHPRQDRSYEQYFGPGTRLTVT.

The chain combines TRBV29-1 with TRBJ2-7; the TRBD2 assignment by TCRdb is unverifiable without DNA. There are 13 residues in the CDR3. Germline CDR1 and CDR2: SQVTM and ANQGSEA. CDR3 in amino acids: CSVKVGAEYEQYF.

V is TRBV4-2 and J is TRBJ2-7. Germline V gene data show CDR1 as LGHNA and CDR2 as YNFKEQ. The CDR3 extends over 15 amino acids. The chain's CDR3 is CASSQGRGELDEQYF.

The genes are TRBV19 and TRBJ2-7. Germline CDR1 is LNHDA and CDR2 is SQIVND (reference sequence). The CDR3 covers 13 residues. The CDR3 protein is CASSIGSTAEQYF.

The chain employs TRBV7-9 and TRBJ1-2; there is no DNA to check the TCRdb D call of TRBD1. The CDR3 is 15 residues long. CDR1 is SEHNR, CDR2 FQNEAQ, per germline (reference sequence). The CDR3 spells CASSSGDRVKSGYTF.

This chain connects TRBV25-1 to TRBJ1-1; absent DNA, TCRdb's TRBD1 call cannot be checked. Germline V gene sequence: CDR1 MGHDK, CDR2 SYGVNS. CDR3 length: 15 amino acids. The CDR3 sequence: CASSDLSAGLGEAFF.

The rearrangement uses TRBV6-2 or TRBV6-3 and TRBJ2-7; TCRdb calls TRBD2, which cannot be checked without DNA. Germline CDR1 and CDR2: MNHEY and SVGEGT. The CDR3 totals 16 residues. CDR3 loop: CASSHGLAGDPNEQYF.

The V and J genes are TRBV10-3 and TRBJ2-1; the D call of TRBD2 rests on TCRdb alone, since no DNA is present to check it. The CDR3 contains 15 residues. From germline, CDR1 is ENHRY and CDR2 SYGVKD. The CDR3 loop is CAIRGALSSYNEQFF.

This clonotype is labeled medium-sized based on frequency. This chain uses TRBV28 with TRBJ2-7. This CDR3 has 13 residues. CDR1 is MDHEN, CDR2 SYDVKM, per germline. This CDR3 reads CASSLAGTHEQYF.

V is TRBV7-9 and J is TRBJ2-7. Germline values: CDR1 SEHNR, CDR2 FQNEAQ (reference sequence). The CDR3 extends over 15 amino acids. The CDR3 loop reads CASSLAPGDSYEQYF.

This chain uses TRBV28 with TRBJ2-1; TCRdb names TRBD1, which stays unverified in the absence of DNA. Germline V CDR1 and CDR2: MDHEN, SYDVKM. CDR3 length equals 14 residues. This CDR3 reads CASSLLVRVHEQFF.

The genes are TRBV7-2 and TRBJ2-7; the D gene TCRdb calls, TRBD1, cannot be checked with no DNA. CDR3 length equals 15 residues. The germline V gene encodes CDR1 SGHTA and CDR2 FQGNSA. CDR3 sequence reads: CASSSYQGSGYEQYF.

The rearrangement joins TRBV5-1 to TRBJ2-2; the TCRdb call, TRBD1, lacks DNA for checking. Germline loops: CDR1 SGHRS, CDR2 YFSETQ. This CDR3 has 15 residues. This CDR3 reads CASSLWDTNTGELFF.

The V call is TRBV3-1, the J call TRBJ2-1; TCRdb's assignment of TRBD2 cannot be checked, as there is no DNA. From germline, CDR1 is LGHDT and CDR2 YNNKEL (reference sequence). The CDR3 runs 15 residues. This CDR3 is CASSPRPKALDEQFF.

The rearrangement links TRBV29-1 to TRBJ2-7; absent DNA, TCRdb's TRBD1 call cannot be checked. The germline V gene encodes CDR1 SQVTM and CDR2 ANQGSEA. CDR3 length equals 14 residues. This CDR3 reads CSVEGVRGSYEQYF.

The rearrangement uses TRBV9 and TRBJ1-1; the TRBD1 assignment by TCRdb is unverifiable without DNA. Per the germline V gene, CDR1 is SGDLS and CDR2 is YYNGEE. The CDR3 spans 13 residues. The CDR3: CASSATGDTEAFF.

This chain uses TRBV7-9 with TRBJ1-1. Germline CDR1 is SEHNR and CDR2 is FQNEAQ (reference sequence). CDR3 length equals 17 residues. The CDR3 loop reads CASSLFSGGHTDTEAFF.

J is TRBJ2-2 and V is TRBV28. The germline V gene encodes CDR1 MDHEN and CDR2 SYDVKM. The CDR3 runs 13 residues. CDR3 sequence: CASSPQNTGELFF. The whole variable domain, filled in from reference TRBV28 and TRBJ2-2, reads DVKVTQSSRYLVKRTGEKVFLECVQDMDHENMFWYRQDPGLGLRLIYFSYDVKMKEKGDIPEGYSVSREKKERFSLILESASTNQTSMYLCASSPQNTGELFFGEGSRLTVL.

The chain employs TRBV7-2 and TRBJ2-3; the D call from TCRdb, TRBD2, cannot be confirmed without DNA. CDR1 is SGHTA, CDR2 FQGNSA, per germline. The CDR3 spans 17 residues. This CDR3 reads CASSLEPTSRGTDTQYF.

The CDR3: CSVVLDNYNEQFF. This rearrangement joins TRBV29-1 to TRBJ2-1. Germline CDR1 and CDR2: SQVTM and ANQGSEA. This CDR3 comprises 13 residues.